One and the same sample provided the 32 T cell receptor beta chains below, sequenced in a study of cytomegalovirus exposure and HLA in healthy donors (dated by TCRdb to about 2017). Libraries were made using the immunoSEQ multiplex PCR assay. For the multiplex PCR, a mixture combining 60 forward primers for TCR Vbeta segments and 13 reverse primers for TCR Jbeta segments was used. This immuneACCESS table, as held by TCRdb, lists in-frame sequences with V and J called but not all clones. Of the missing ones, under half trace to an unresolved V gene in checked studies; the others have no known cause. The sample has 120,000 or so clones on record, 70% to 80% of them singletons. Roughly 10% of the sample is taken by the ten largest. The sample consisted of PBMCs. The source of these receptors is a woman between 50 and 59 years old in good health and CMV-seropositive.

The chain employs TRBV4-3 and TRBJ2-2; D possibly corresponds to TRBD2 (6 bases). Trimming took off 4 bases at V and 4 bases at J, with 13 bases between the two ends. The germline CDR1 and CDR2 sequences are LGHNA and YSLEER. The CDR3 loop spans 15 amino acids. The CDR3 DNA follows: TGCGCCAGCAGCCCACTAGCTACACGCACCGGGGAGCTGTTTTTT. Residues: CASSPLATRTGELFF.

The V call is TRBV27, the J call TRBJ1-1; D uncertain. Trimming removed 2 bases at V and 1 base at J, with 5 bases between. CDR1 MNHEY and CDR2 SMNVEV come from the germline V gene (reference sequence). The length of the CDR3 is 13 residues. CDR3 DNA sequence: TGTGCCAGCAGTTTAGGCCCGAACACTGAAGCTTTCTTT. Amino acid sequence: CASSLGPNTEAFF.

This chain uses TRBV2 with TRBJ2-3; 10 bases line up with TRBD2. Germline assignment: CDR1 SNHLY and CDR2 FYNNEI. The CDR3 runs to 15 residues. V shed 6 bases and J 1 base; nucleotides not matched to a gene: 4. CDR3: CASRGTSEGTDTQYF. CDR3 nucleotides: TGTGCCAGCAGGGGGACTAGCGAGGGCACAGATACGCAGTATTTT.

The J gene is TRBJ2-3, the V gene TRBV5-1; 13 bases align to TRBD2. Trimming cost V 4 bases and J 2 bases; bases outside gene matches: 7. The CDR3 has 17 amino acids. Germline V gene lookup returns CDR1 SGHRS and CDR2 YFSETQ. The CDR3 nucleotides are TGCGCCAGCAGCCTCAGGACTAGCGGGAGCCCCACAGATACGCAGTATTTT. This gives the protein CASSLRTSGSPTDTQYF.

The chain has TRBV6-1 and TRBJ2-3; D is possibly TRBD2 (5 bases). V lost 6 bases to trimming and J lost 0 bases, with 7 bases between them. CDR1 and CDR2 from the germline V gene are MNHNS and SASEGT. The CDR3 runs 13 residues. The CDR3 sequence: CASREESTDTQYF. CDR3 DNA sequence: TGTGCCAGCAGGGAGGAAAGCACAGATACGCAGTATTTT.

The genes are TRBV30 and TRBJ1-5, with D perhaps matching TRBD1 (6 bases). The CDR3 contains 16 residues. V lost 0 bases, J lost 0 bases, and 12 bases lay in between. Looked up from germline, CDR1 is GTSNPN and CDR2 is SVGIG (reference sequence). In DNA, the CDR3 is TGTGCCTGGAGTGTGTTTGGGGGGGCTAGCAATCAGCCCCAGCATTTT. This encodes CAWSVFGGASNQPQHF.

The chain joins TRBV9 to TRBJ2-1; unclear D gene. V was shortened by 0 bases and J by 2 bases, with 3 bases between the two germline ends. The CDR3 loop spans 13 amino acids. CDR1 SGDLS and CDR2 YYNGEE come from the germline V gene. The CDR3 region has the DNA TGTGCCAGCAGCGTAGCTACCTACAATGAGCAGTTCTTC. This gives the protein CASSVATYNEQFF.

The count of this clone is one. The rearrangement uses TRBV6-5 and TRBJ2-7; 7 nucleotides agree with TRBD2. Germline V CDR1 and CDR2: MNHEY, SVGAGI. The CDR3 is 14 amino acids. With 4 bases clipped from V and 3 bases from J, the junction kept 6 bases outside the gene matches. CDR3 loop: CASSSPASGYEQYF. CDR3 coding DNA: TGTGCCAGCAGTTCCCCCGCTAGCGGCTACGAGCAGTACTTC.

The J gene is TRBJ2-7, the V gene TRBV5-8; D is perhaps TRBD2 (5 bases). The CDR3 has 13 amino acids. The V end was cut by 4 bases, the J end by 3 bases, with 11 bases between. Germline V CDR1 and CDR2: SGHTS, YDEGEE. CDR3: CASSPRANYEQYF. CDR3 bases: TGTGCCAGCAGCCCGCGGGCGAACTACGAGCAGTACTTC. Based on the CDR3 plus reference TRBV5-8 and TRBJ2-7, the full variable domain is EAGVTQSPTHLIKTRGQQATLRCSPISGHTSVYWYQQALGLGLQFLLWYDEGEERNRGNFPPRFSGRQFPNYSSELNVNALELEDSALYLCASSPRANYEQYFGPGTRLTVT.

The chain couples TRBV7-2 to TRBJ2-1; TRBD2 matches 12 bases. V lost 1 base, J lost 9 bases, and 10 bases stayed unmatched. Germline V gives CDR1 SGHTA, CDR2 FQGNSA. CDR3 length: 17 residues. CDR3 sequence: CASSLDSPSGGVGEQFF. The CDR3 DNA reads TGTGCCAGCAGCTTAGATAGTCCTAGCGGGGGGGTGGGTGAGCAGTTCTTC.

The chain joins TRBV7-9 to TRBJ2-7; 7 bases agree with TRBD1. The CDR3 has 14 amino acids. The V gene end was trimmed by 5 bases and the J gene end by 3 bases; junction bases not matched to a gene: 7. Germline V gene lookup returns CDR1 SEHNR and CDR2 FQNEAQ (reference sequence). The CDR3: CASSPGQDFYEQYF. The CDR3 DNA is TGTGCCAGCAGCCCTGGACAGGACTTCTACGAGCAGTACTTC.

This chain connects TRBV2 to TRBJ1-5; D perhaps matches TRBD1 (5 bases). Trimming left V 6 bases short and J 7 bases short, with 10 bases between. Germline CDR1 reads SNHLY; CDR2 reads FYNNEI. The CDR3 totals 12 residues. The CDR3 spells CASSRTPQPQHF. The CDR3 DNA follows: TGTGCCAGCAGCCGGACACCCCAGCCCCAGCATTTT.

The rearrangement links TRBV10-3 to TRBJ2-7; 9 positions match TRBD2. Germline CDR1 is ENHRY and CDR2 is SYGVKD. CDR3 length: 13 amino acids. V was clipped by 10 bases and J by 3 bases; unmatched bases: 7. Here the CDR3 reads CATKLAGNYEQYF. CDR3 DNA: TGTGCCACCAAACTAGCGGGCAACTACGAGCAGTACTTC.

The chain employs TRBV5-1 and TRBJ1-3; D is uncertain. The CDR3 contains 14 residues. V gave up 3 bases and J gave up 1 base, with 8 bases separating them. The germline CDR1 and CDR2 sequences are SGHRS and YFSETQ. Here the CDR3 DNA reads TGCGCCAGCAGCTCCGCGGGTTCTGGAAACACCATATATTTT. The encoded protein is CASSSAGSGNTIYF.

The rearrangement links TRBV6-5 to TRBJ1-1; TRBD1 matches 7 bases. The germline V gene has CDR1 MNHEY and CDR2 SVGAGI. CDR3 length: 15 amino acids. The V and J ends lost 7 bases and 0 bases, in that order; junction bases with no gene match: 8. Written as DNA, the CDR3 is TGTGCCAGCACCAAGACAGGGATTTTGAACACTGAAGCTTTCTTT. Residues: CASTKTGILNTEAFF.

The chain links TRBV25-1 to TRBJ2-1; D is possibly TRBD2 (5 bases). CDR1 and CDR2 (germline): MGHDK, SYGVNS. The CDR3 has 12 amino acids. V shed 6 bases and J shed 4 bases, with 7 bases lying between them. As DNA, the CDR3 is TGTGCCAGCAGGGAGGCTTACAATGAGCAGTTCTTC. Translated: CASREAYNEQFF.

This clone was detected only a few times. The chain combines TRBV4-3 with TRBJ2-2, with 7 bases that match TRBD2. Germline lookup yields CDR1 LGHNA and CDR2 YSLEER. V lost 0 bases, J lost 3 bases, and 7 bases stayed unmatched. This CDR3 comprises 17 residues. The CDR3 spells CASSQDPLTSHTGELFF. The CDR3 DNA follows: TGCGCCAGCAGCCAAGATCCACTGACTAGCCACACCGGGGAGCTGTTTTTT.

The rearrangement joins TRBV6-6 to TRBJ2-1; 8 nucleotides line up with TRBD1. Germline values: CDR1 MNHNY, CDR2 SVGAGI (reference sequence). V dropped 0 bases and J dropped 8; count of bases not matched to a gene: 9. CDR3 length: 16 amino acids. The CDR3 DNA is TGTGCCAGCAGTTACTCATTCCAGGGGGCTAGGGATGAGCAGTTCTTC. Its protein product is CASSYSFQGARDEQFF.

This clone was counted only a few times. The V and J genes are TRBV7-9 and TRBJ2-7, with 7 nucleotides matching TRBD2. From germline, CDR1 is SEHNR and CDR2 FQNEAQ (reference sequence). The V and J ends lost 3 bases and 6 bases, in that order; junction bases with no gene match: 5. This CDR3 spans 13 amino acids. CDR3 DNA: TGTGCCAGCAGCTTCGGACTAGGCGGCGAGCAGTACTTC. Its translation: CASSFGLGGEQYF.

The chain joins TRBV5-1 to TRBJ2-5, with D unresolved. V was trimmed by 0 bases and J by 4 bases, leaving 10 bases between them. This CDR3 has 14 amino acids. Germline V lookup: CDR1 SGHRS, CDR2 YFSETQ. CDR3 bases: TGCGCCAGCAGCTTGGTTCCCTCCAGAGAGACCCAGTACTTC. Protein: CASSLVPSRETQYF. Full variable domain (remainder filled in from reference TRBV5-1 and TRBJ2-5): KAGVTQTPRYLIKTRGQQVTLSCSPISGHRSVSWYQQTPGQGLQFLFEYFSETQRNKGNFPGRFSGRQFSNSRSEMNVSTLELGDSALYLCASSLVPSRETQYFGPGTRLLVL.

The chain carries TRBV14 and TRBJ1-2, with 8 nucleotides matching TRBD1. Losses at the gene ends were 4 bases for V and 5 bases for J; bases not matched to a gene: 3. The germline CDR1 and CDR2 sequences are SGHDN and FVKESK. The CDR3 extends over 13 amino acids. The CDR3 DNA reads as TGTGCCAGCAGCCCAAACAGGGGGTATGGCTACACCTTC. This gives the protein CASSPNRGYGYTF.

Comments on this clone: Additional DNA sequences in this sample encode the identical CDR3. The chain joins TRBV5-1 to TRBJ2-5; 10 positions match TRBD2. From germline, CDR1 is SGHRS and CDR2 YFSETQ. This CDR3 has 15 residues. J gave up 9 bases and V 4 bases, and 12 bases lay outside the gene matches. This chain's CDR3 is CASSGRLAGGVAQYF. The CDR3 DNA sequence: TGCGCCAGCAGCGGGCGACTAGCGGGTGGGGTAGCCCAGTACTTC.

The chain is built from TRBV5-1 and TRBJ2-5; tentatively, D is TRBD2 (7 bases). The CDR3 consists of 14 residues. The V gene's germline CDR1 is SGHRS and CDR2 YFSETQ. V dropped 3 bases and J dropped 6 bases, with 15 bases sitting between them. DNA of the CDR3: TGCGCCAGCAGCTCGTTCGGGGGGCCCCAGACCCAGTACTTC. Translating it yields CASSSFGGPQTQYF.

V usage is TRBV27 and J usage is TRBJ2-7, with a possible D match to TRBD2 (6 bases). CDR1 is MNHEY and CDR2 is SMNVEV in the germline V gene (reference sequence). The CDR3 runs to 13 residues. With 5 bases removed from V and 9 bases from J, the gap between germline ends came to 17 bases. CDR3 residues: CASSPPGGIGQYF. CDR3 DNA: TGTGCCAGCAGTCCACCCGGGGGAATCGGGCAGTACTTC.

This sequence joins TRBV11-3 and TRBJ1-5; weak D call: TRBD1 (6 bases). The length of the CDR3 is 16 residues. CDR1 and CDR2 from the germline V gene are SGHNT and YENEEA. Trimming left V 1 base short and J 7 bases short, with 17 bases between. CDR3 sequence: CASSLGSRGGGQPQHF. CDR3 coding DNA: TGTGCCAGCAGCTTAGGGTCCAGGGGTGGCGGACAGCCCCAGCATTTT.

The chain recombines TRBV30 with TRBJ2-4, with 11 bases lining up with TRBD1. The CDR3 has 17 residues. V gave up 4 bases and J gave up 8 bases; unmatched junction bases: 16. CDR1 and CDR2 from the germline V gene are GTSNPN and SVGIG (reference sequence). CDR3 nucleotides: TGTGCCTGGACAACCGGGACAGGGGGACCTCGGGGGGACATTCAGTACTTC. Protein: CAWTTGTGGPRGDIQYF.

The chain is built from TRBV5-1 and TRBJ2-3; 8 bases match TRBD2. The V gene end was trimmed by 4 bases and the J gene end by 0 bases; junction bases not matched to a gene: 1. The CDR3 consists of 14 residues. The germline V gene encodes CDR1 SGHRS and CDR2 YFSETQ. Written as DNA, the CDR3 is TGCGCCAGCAGCGCTAGCGGGAGCACAGATACGCAGTATTTT. It is translated as CASSASGSTDTQYF.

In this sample, this clone turned up a few times. The rearrangement joins TRBV15 to TRBJ2-3; the match to TRBD1 covers 12 bases. The CDR3 length is 18 residues. The trim removed 5 bases at V and 2 bases at J, leaving 11 bases unmatched. The V gene's germline CDR1 is LNHNV and CDR2 YYDKDF (reference sequence). CDR3 in DNA: TGTGCCACCAGCCGATTTCCCCCGGGACAGGGGGCCACAGATACGCAGTATTTT. Residues: CATSRFPPGQGATDTQYF.

This clone was recorded a few times. The J gene is TRBJ1-1, the V gene TRBV5-4; 7 positions match TRBD1. Germline V gene data show CDR1 as SGHNT and CDR2 as YYREEE (reference sequence). The CDR3 length is 16 residues. V trimming: 4 bases; J trimming: 6 bases; junction bases outside the gene matches: 15. The CDR3 reads CASSPPFKGAPPEAFF. CDR3 DNA: TGTGCCAGCAGCCCCCCGTTTAAGGGGGCTCCGCCTGAAGCTTTCTTT.

The rearrangement links TRBV6-1 to TRBJ2-7; 7 positions match TRBD2. In germline, CDR1 is MNHNS, CDR2 SASEGT. Trimming cost V 0 bases and J 5 bases; bases outside gene matches: 10. The CDR3 contains 16 residues. Here the CDR3 reads CASSEAGGYPMDEQYF. The CDR3 nucleotides read TGTGCCAGCAGTGAAGCGGGGGGGTACCCTATGGACGAGCAGTACTTC.

This chain connects TRBV10-3 to TRBJ1-3; 7 bases are shared with TRBD1. Trimming at V came to 6 bases and at J to 2 bases, leaving 1 base not matched to a gene. Germline CDR1 is ENHRY and CDR2 is SYGVKD. There are 13 residues in the CDR3. CDR3 nucleotide sequence: TGTGCCATCAGCGGGACAGCTGGAAACACCATATATTTT. Residues: CAISGTAGNTIYF.

The chain links TRBV30 to TRBJ2-7, with D possibly matching TRBD2 (6 bases). CDR3 length equals 13 residues. Germline V gene sequence: CDR1 GTSNPN, CDR2 SVGIG (reference sequence). V was cut by 4 bases and J by 3 bases, with 13 bases left in between. CDR3 amino acids: CAWNRERFYEQYF. In DNA, the CDR3 is TGTGCCTGGAACCGGGAGAGGTTCTACGAGCAGTACTTC.